This is a list of T cell receptor beta chains from one sample in a study of T-cell memory formation after mild COVID-19. TCRdb passed the 5' RACE reads through MiXCR, listing each CDR3 protein once. The sample holds hundreds of thousands of distinct CDR3 sequences, 25% seen once. Material: PBMCs or a T cell subset sorted from them (not recorded which). The source of these receptors is an adult woman who had mild COVID-19 (a few samples of this study predate the infection). Cell type and time point are not known. Both conserved end residues are part of each CDR3. The D gene is left open where the match is weak. A row's size may be missing; if present it is once, few, many or a size class.

>-|TRBV12-3/TRBV12-4|few|TRBJ1-2
CASSYDIPRGYTF
TGTGCCAGCAGTTATGACATACCTCGGGGCTACACCTTC
>-|TRBV27|-|TRBJ2-5
CAAQIPPRSQETQYF
TGTGCCGCACAAATCCCCCCGAGGTCACAAGAGACCCAGTACTTC
>TRBD1|TRBV12-3/TRBV12-4|-|TRBJ1-1
CASSSPGQGIWGAFF
TGTGCCAGCAGTTCACCGGGACAGGGAATCTGGGGAGCTTTCTTT
>TRBD2|TRBV29-1|few|TRBJ2-1
CSDALAGEPASSYNEQFF
TGCAGCGATGCACTAGCGGGGGAGCCGGCGAGCTCCTACAATGAGCAGTTCTTC
>-|TRBV5-1|-|TRBJ2-3
CASSFELDTQYF
TGCGCCAGCAGCTTTGAATTAGATACGCAGTATTTT
>-|TRBV7-9|-|TRBJ1-2
CASSLTFLAPNGYTF
TGTGCCAGCAGCTTAACTTTCCTCGCACCCAATGGCTACACCTTC
>TRBD2|TRBV12-3/TRBV12-4|once|TRBJ2-3
CASSLHSFSGRTDTQYF
TGTGCCAGCAGTTTACACAGTTTTAGCGGGAGAACAGATACGCAGTATTTT
>TRBD2|TRBV11-2|-|TRBJ2-7
CASSLVGGTSGSPYEQYF
TGTGCCAGCAGCTTAGTTGGGGGGACTAGCGGGAGCCCCTACGAGCAGTACTTC
>-|TRBV15|few|TRBJ1-2
CATSSDSRYGYTF
TGTGCCACCAGCAGCGACAGCCGATATGGCTACACCTTC
>-|TRBV2|-|TRBJ2-5
CASTWTEQETQYF
TGTGCCAGCACCTGGACAGAGCAAGAGACCCAGTACTTC
>TRBD1|TRBV5-6|-|TRBJ1-6
CASSSDRGASPLHF
TGTGCCAGCAGCTCCGACAGGGGGGCTTCACCCCTCCACTTT
>-|TRBV18|-|TRBJ2-5
CASSLLGGLQETQYF
TGTGCCAGCTCACTGCTCGGAGGACTTCAAGAGACCCAGTACTTC
>TRBD2|TRBV5-1|-|TRBJ2-7
CASSLELAGGNEQYF
TGCGCCAGCAGCTTGGAACTAGCGGGGGGCAACGAGCAGTACTTC
>TRBD2|TRBV3-1|-|TRBJ2-5
CASSQAGGGETQYF
TGTGCCAGCAGCCAAGCGGGAGGGGGAGAGACCCAGTACTTC
>-|TRBV2|-|TRBJ1-2
CASSEAGRGANYGYTF
TGTGCCAGCAGCGAGGCAGGACGTGGGGCTAACTATGGCTACACCTTC
>-|TRBV6-2/TRBV6-3|-|TRBJ1-5
CASSPRYSNQPQHF
TGTGCCAGCAGCCCCCGTTATAGCAATCAGCCCCAGCATTTT
>-|TRBV2|few|TRBJ2-3
CASSAGGKSTDTQYF
TGTGCCAGCAGTGCTGGCGGGAAAAGCACAGATACGCAGTATTTT
>TRBD1|TRBV5-1|-|TRBJ2-3
CASSSGTGVTDTQYF
TGCGCCAGCAGCTCCGGGACAGGGGTTACAGATACGCAGTATTTT
>-|TRBV10-3|-|TRBJ1-5
CAISVDGNSNQPQHF
TGTGCCATCAGCGTAGACGGGAATAGCAATCAGCCCCAGCATTTT
>TRBD2|TRBV29-1|-|TRBJ2-7
CSVEVAVAGVEQYF
TGCAGCGTTGAAGTTGCGGTAGCGGGAGTCGAGCAGTACTTC